These T cell receptor beta chains were read from a single sample in a study of cytotoxic CD8 clonotypes in ibrutinib-treated CLL. Measured with immunoSEQ multiplex PCR; TCRdb has only the in-frame clones, and not every one. The profile shows 35,000 to 55,000 clones, around 70% of them singletons. The sequenced sample was PBMCs, obtained after 12 months of ibrutinib treatment. These receptors were obtained from a human donor with chronic lymphocytic leukemia. CDR3s include the opening cysteine and the closing phenylalanine or tryptophan. D genes are given only for firm matches. The listing skips clone size in some rows; elsewhere it reads once, few, many or a size class.

TRBV5-1,TRBJ2-5,TRBD1,NA,TGCGCCAGCAGCTCCGGACAGGCGCAAGAGACCCAGTACTTC,CASSSGQAQETQYF
TRBV30,TRBJ1-6,NA,NA,TGTGCCTGGAGTGTGGGAAGCTCCTATAATTCACCCCTCCACTTT,CAWSVGSSYNSPLHF
TRBV10-2,TRBJ2-5,NA,once,TGCGCCAGCAGTGGCTGGGGGGGCAGGGAGACCCAGTACTTC,CASSGWGGRETQYF
TRBV28,TRBJ1-4,NA,NA,TGTGCCAGCAGTTTAGTAGAAAAACTGTTTTTT,CASSLVEKLFF
TRBV5-1,TRBJ1-5,NA,few,TGCGCCAGCAGCTTCTCAATCGATCAGCCCCAGCATTTT,CASSFSIDQPQHF
TRBV5-6,TRBJ2-7,NA,NA,TGTGCCAGCAGCCTAGGGACCGACTACGAGCAGTACTTC,CASSLGTDYEQYF
TRBV6-6,TRBJ2-7,NA,few,TGTGCCACCACCCTCTCCTACGAGCAGTACTTC,CATTLSYEQYF
TRBV6-6,TRBJ1-2,TRBD1,NA,TGTGCCAGCAGTTCCCCTTTACAGGGGAGGTTGATTGGCTACACCTTC,CASSSPLQGRLIGYTF
TRBV19,TRBJ1-2,NA,few,TGTGCCAGTAGTATAGAAAAGGGCTCTGGCTACACCTTC,CASSIEKGSGYTF
TRBV7-9,TRBJ1-4,TRBD1,NA,TGTGCCAGCAGCCTTCGGACAGGGGGCCATGAAAAACTGTTTTTT,CASSLRTGGHEKLFF